The next 23 T cell receptor beta chains were all read from a single sample in a study of CD8+ T cells in alopecia areata listed by TCRdb under 2018. Pooled mouse cutaneous lymph node cells were stained for CD4, CD8alpha, NKG2D, NKG2ACE and other markers and were then sorted on a BD Influx. Receptors were amplified or captured by the immunoSEQ multiplex PCR assay. For TCR sequencing, RNA was extracted from every sample and reverse transcribed into cDNA to serve as template. What TCRdb holds here is the immuneACCESS table cut down to in-frame rearrangements. Part of the clones is not present; checked against another copy, under half of the missing clones reflect an unresolved V gene, and the others are unexplained. The sample features around 300,000 clones, and none is a singleton. The top ten constitute about 1.1% of the sample. Sequenced input: CD4+ T cells sorted from a lymph node. The receptors come from a C3H/HeJ mouse with alopecia areata. Mice of this line possess the MHC haplotype H2-k.

This clone has only a few counts. Genes and germline come from the mouse. The read ends 4 residues shy of where the CDR3 ends; the end is completed using the germline J gene. The rearrangement uses TRBV1 and TRBJ2-3, with 9 bases identical to TRBD1. J lost 2 bases, V lost 3 bases, and 3 bases had no gene match. CDR3 length: 15 amino acids. Germline lookup yields CDR1 NSQYPW and CDR2 LRSPGD (reference sequence). CDR3 DNA, as far as it was read: TGCACCTGCAGTGCGACAGGGGGAGTTGCAGAA. Translation: CTCSATGGVAE. The full CDR3 is CTCSATGGVAETLYF.

About this clone: The listed genes are named as in mouse. The CDR3 end lies 4 residues beyond the end of the read and is filled in from the germline J gene. This chain joins TRBV13-3 and TRBJ1-1; TRBD1 matches 9 bases. There are 14 residues in the CDR3. Trimming at V came to 6 bases and at J to 0 bases, leaving 3 bases not matched to a gene. Per the germline V gene, CDR1 is NNHDY and CDR2 is SYVADS. The covered CDR3 bases are TGTGCCAGCAAAGGGACAGGGACAAACACA. It specifies CASKGTGTNT. The whole CDR3 sequence is CASKGTGTNTEVFF.

As for this clone: The germline and genes are mouse ones. The read ends 4 residues before the CDR3 terminus; that terminus is restored from the germline J gene. J is TRBJ1-1 and V is TRBV5; tentatively, D is TRBD1 (6 bases). CDR1 LGHNA and CDR2 YNLKQL come from the germline V gene (reference sequence). CDR3 length: 15 residues. Trimming removed 2 bases from V and 0 bases from J, with 10 bases in between. The CDR3 DNA, read in part, is TGTGCCAGCAGCCAAACGGGACAAGCAAACACA. It specifies CASSQTGQANT. The full CDR3 protein is CASSQTGQANTEVFF.

This clone has more than one count but fewer than ten. Gene names denote mouse genes. The read terminates 4 residues ahead of where the CDR3 ends, so the germline J gene completes it. J is TRBJ2-1 and V is TRBV29; 9 bases are a match to TRBD2. CDR1 and CDR2 (germline): MSHET, SYDVDS. The CDR3 is 13 residues long. The sequenced CDR3 bases are TGTGCCCCGCCCGCTGGGGGGGGTGCT. Translated, it gives CAPPAGGGA. The CDR3 as a whole reads CAPPAGGGAEQFF.

Worth noting for this clone: The gene symbols are mouse symbols. The CDR3 sequence: CASSLDRGRDEQYF. Partial CDR3 DNA: TGTGCCAGCAGCCTCGACAGGGGGCGAGAT. The V and J genes are TRBV19 and TRBJ2-7, with 10 nucleotides matching TRBD1. The CDR3 goes on 4 residues after the read ends, and that part is filled in from the germline J gene. CDR1 and CDR2 (germline): FNHDT, SITEND (reference sequence). CDR3 length equals 14 residues. The variable domain in full, with the rest retrieved from reference TRBV19 and TRBJ2-7, is GGIITQTPKFLIGQEGQKLTLKCQQNFNHDTMYWYRQDSGKGLRLIYYSITENDLQKGDLSEGYDASREKKSSFSLTVTSAQKNEMAVFLCASSLDRGRDEQYFGPGTRLTVL.

The sample holds a few counts of this clone. Gene names refer to mouse genes. The CDR3 goes on 4 residues after the read ends, and that part is filled in from the germline J gene. Different DNA sequences within this sample yield the same CDR3. The V call is TRBV19, the J call TRBJ2-1; 9 bases line up with TRBD1. This CDR3 has 14 amino acids. J gave up 6 bases and V 2 bases, and 3 bases lay outside the gene matches. The V gene's germline CDR1 is FNHDT and CDR2 SITEND (reference sequence). The sequenced part of the CDR3 DNA is TGTGCCAGCAGTATTGGGACAGGGATTGCT. Protein sequence: CASSIGTGIA. The full CDR3 reads CASSIGTGIAEQFF.

A remark on this clone: Gene names refer to mouse genes. This chain's CDR3 is CASGDRGRYAEQFF. The CDR3 bases that were read are TGTGCCAGCGGTGACAGGGGGAGGTATGCT. The rearrangement uses TRBV13-2 and TRBJ2-1, with 7 bases fitting TRBD1. The DNA ends 4 residues before the CDR3 does, and the rest of the CDR3 is filled in from the germline J gene. The CDR3 loop spans 14 amino acids. With V trimmed by 2 bases and J by 4 bases, 3 bases remained unmatched. The germline gives CDR1 NNHNN, CDR2 SYGAGS (reference sequence).

This clone turned up a few times. Germline and genes: mouse. Read coverage stops 4 residues before the CDR3 terminus; the germline J gene supplies the remainder. This chain joins TRBV13-1 and TRBJ2-4, with D uncertain. Between the trimmed V and J ends, which lost 2 bases and 2 bases, there was a span of 6 bases. CDR1 and CDR2 (germline): NSHNY, SYGAGN. CDR3 length equals 13 residues. CDR3 bases read: TGTGCCAGCAGTGAGACACTTCAAAAC. Amino acid sequence: CASSETLQN. The complete CDR3 reads CASSETLQNTLYF.

This clone was seen more than once but under ten times. Germline and genes: mouse. The CDR3 end falls 4 residues outside the read, so it is completed with the germline J gene. This rearrangement joins TRBV13-1 to TRBJ2-1; TRBD2 aligns across 9 bases. V lost 6 bases and J lost 0; bases outside the gene matches: 4. Germline V gene lookup returns CDR1 NSHNY and CDR2 SYGAGN. This CDR3 contains 15 residues. CDR3 sequence reads: CASTQTGGNYAEQFF. The CDR3 bases that were read are TGTGCCAGCACCCAGACTGGGGGTAACTATGCT.

This clone was seen a few times. Gene names are the mouse ones. The sequenced fragment ends 4 residues before the CDR3 boundary, so the rest is inferred from the germline J gene. The rearrangement links TRBV13-1 to TRBJ1-1; D may be TRBD1 (5 bases). Germline assignment: CDR1 NSHNY and CDR2 SYGAGN. There are 13 residues in the CDR3. CDR3 amino acids: CASSDDGHTEVFF. The sequenced CDR3 bases are TGTGCCAGCAGTGATGACGGACATACA.

A remark on this clone: Gene names are mouse gene names. Here the CDR3 reads CTCSARQYAEQFF. The covered CDR3 bases are TGCACCTGCAGTGCAAGACAGTATGCT. The chain uses TRBV1 and TRBJ2-1; maybe TRBD1 (5 bases). Sequencing ends 4 residues short of the CDR3 end; the germline J gene provides the rest. Between the trimmed V and J ends, which lost 2 bases and 4 bases, there was a span of 6 bases. The CDR3 spans 13 residues. From germline, CDR1 is NSQYPW and CDR2 LRSPGD (reference sequence).

Regarding this clone: Genes here carry mouse names. The missing CDR3 end, 4 residues past where the read stops, is filled in from the germline J gene. This rearrangement joins TRBV2 to TRBJ1-2; possible D gene TRBD1, 5 bases. The CDR3 is 14 amino acids. V dropped 0 bases and J dropped 2 bases, with 7 bases sitting between them. The germline V gene encodes CDR1 LGHNA and CDR2 YSYQKL. The CDR3 region is CASSQDGGNSDYTF. The CDR3 bases that were read are TGTGCCAGCAGCCAAGATGGGGGGAACTCC.

The sample holds a few counts of this clone. Each gene name is a mouse one. The CDR3 goes on 4 residues after the read ends, and that part is filled in from the germline J gene. The chain couples TRBV19 to TRBJ2-2; 14 bases align to TRBD2. The CDR3 runs to 17 residues. The germline gives CDR1 FNHDT, CDR2 SITEND (reference sequence). V trimming: 5 bases; J trimming: 4 bases; junction bases outside the gene matches: 7. The CDR3 reads CASSQGLGGRVTGQLYF. Partial CDR3 DNA: TGTGCCAGCAGCCAGGGACTGGGGGGGCGCGTCACCGGG.

To note about this clone: Mouse gene names apply. The sequence runs out 4 residues before the end of the CDR3; the remainder is reconstructed from the germline J gene. This chain links TRBV1 with TRBJ2-5; 7 nucleotides match TRBD1. This CDR3 has 17 residues. V lost 0 bases and J lost 0; bases outside the gene matches: 6. Germline V gene data show CDR1 as NSQYPW and CDR2 as LRSPGD (reference sequence). The sequenced part of the CDR3 DNA is TGCACCTGCAGTGCAGATCTCCGGGACAGTAACCAAGAC. It yields the protein CTCSADLRDSNQD. The CDR3, in full, reads CTCSADLRDSNQDTQYF.

As for this clone: Gene and germline names: mouse. The CDR3 here is CASSFQNTEVFF. The CDR3 bases that were read are TGTGCCAGCAGTTTTCAGAACACA. The chain uses TRBV13-3 and TRBJ1-1; no reliable D call. The read stops 4 residues short of the end of the CDR3; the missing end is completed from the germline J gene. CDR1 and CDR2 from the germline V gene are NNHDY and SYVADS. Deletions cut 4 bases from V and 0 bases from J, with 4 bases between. The CDR3 covers 12 residues.

This clone appeared many times. These gene names are mouse names. The sequenced fragment ends 3 residues before the CDR3 boundary, so the rest is inferred from the germline J gene. This chain uses TRBV13-1 with TRBJ1-6; 9 bases agree with TRBD1. TRBJ1-6 is designated an ORF whose function remains uncertain. CDR3 length: 15 amino acids. From germline, CDR1 is NSHNY and CDR2 SYGAGN. V lost 3 bases and J lost 5; bases outside the gene matches: 3. CDR3 DNA (partial): TGTGCCAGCAGTGCCGGGACAGGGAATAATTCGCCC. This translates into CASSAGTGNNSP. The whole CDR3 sequence reads CASSAGTGNNSPLYF.

This clone was counted between two and nine times. Here the gene names and germline are mouse. Incomplete CDR3 DNA: TGCACCTGCAGTGACACTGGGGGGGCGGACACCGGG. Its translation: CTCSDTGGADTG. The full CDR3 sequence reads CTCSDTGGADTGQLYF. The V gene is TRBV1, the J gene TRBJ2-2, with 11 nucleotides matching TRBD2. The read falls 4 residues short of the CDR3 end, and the missing part is taken from the germline J gene. Losses at the gene ends were 4 bases for V and 3 bases for J; bases not matched to a gene: 4. The CDR3 length is 16 residues. Germline loops: CDR1 NSQYPW, CDR2 LRSPGD (reference sequence). Full variable domain (remainder filled in from reference TRBV1 and TRBJ2-2): VTLLEQNPRWRLVPRGQAVNLRCILKNSQYPWMSWYQQDLQKQLQWLFTLRSPGDKEVKSLPGADYLATRVTDTELRLQVANMSQGRTLYCTCSDTGGADTGQLYFGEGSKLTVL.

This clone was counted between two and nine times. A read error is possible here, since a much larger clone lies one base away. Mouse names are used for the genes. Read sequence stops 4 residues before the CDR3 end, and the germline J gene provides the missing end. At the DNA level, this CDR3 is encoded by other sequences in the same sample as well. V and J are TRBV19 and TRBJ1-1; possibly TRBD1 for D (6 bases). V lost 6 bases to trimming and J lost 1 base, with 7 bases between them. Germline values: CDR1 FNHDT, CDR2 SITEND (reference sequence). CDR3 length equals 12 residues. The DNA read from the CDR3 is TGTGCCAGCAAGACAGGGAACACA. Amino acid sequence: CASKTGNT. The whole CDR3 reads CASKTGNTEVFF. Using reference TRBV19 and TRBJ1-1 for the parts outside the CDR3, the full variable domain is GGIITQTPKFLIGQEGQKLTLKCQQNFNHDTMYWYRQDSGKGLRLIYYSITENDLQKGDLSEGYDASREKKSSFSLTVTSAQKNEMAVFLCASKTGNTEVFFGKGTRLTVV.

This clone showed up just a few times. Each gene name is a mouse one. The CDR3 end is not reached by the read, which stops 4 residues before it; the germline J gene fills it in. The chain couples TRBV31 to TRBJ2-1, with 8 nucleotides matching TRBD2. J was trimmed by 6 bases and V by 0 bases; bases with no gene match: 4. Germline assignment: CDR1 GKSSPN and CDR2 SITVG. This CDR3 region has 14 residues. The sequenced CDR3 bases are TGTGCCTGGAGTCTGGGGGGGCGCGGTGCT. Translated, it gives CAWSLGGRGA. The whole CDR3 region reads CAWSLGGRGAEQFF.

On this clone: A read error is likely here: a far larger clone is one base away. Germline and genes: mouse. The DNA ends 4 residues before the CDR3 does, and the rest of the CDR3 is filled in from the germline J gene. In the same sample, other DNA sequences code for this CDR3. The chain employs TRBV13-2 and TRBJ2-5, with a possible D match to TRBD1 (5 bases). CDR3 size: 13 residues. Per the germline V gene, CDR1 is NNHNN and CDR2 is SYGAGS (reference sequence). V was clipped by 5 bases and J by 0 bases, with 7 bases between them. Partial CDR3 DNA: TGTGCCAGCGGCCAGGGTAACCAAGAC. Its protein is CASGQGNQD. The CDR3 in its entirety is CASGQGNQDTQYF.

This clone was picked up a small number of times. Genes and germline come from the mouse. With the read ending 4 residues before the CDR3 end, the germline J gene is used to fill in that end. Other DNA variants within this sample encode the same CDR3. The V and J genes are TRBV13-1 and TRBJ1-2, with a tentative D call TRBD1 (6 bases). The CDR3 loop spans 14 amino acids. V was trimmed by 5 bases and J by 0 bases, leaving 11 bases between them. Germline V CDR1 and CDR2: NSHNY, SYGAGN. CDR3 amino acids: CASRRDNANSDYTF. The covered CDR3 bases are TGTGCCAGCAGGCGGGACAATGCAAACTCC.

Note on this clone: The gene names given are mouse names. The CDR3 is cut off 4 residues early in the read; its end comes from the germline J gene. This specimen includes other DNA sequences encoding the same CDR3. The chain is built from TRBV19 and TRBJ2-3; TRBD2 matches 11 bases. CDR3 size: 15 residues. Losses at the gene ends were 0 bases for V and 3 bases for J; bases not matched to a gene: 0. Looked up from germline, CDR1 is FNHDT and CDR2 is SITEND (reference sequence). The DNA read from the CDR3 is TGTGCCAGCAGTATAGACTGGGGGGGCGCAGAA. Translation gives CASSIDWGGAE. The whole CDR3 sequence reads CASSIDWGGAETLYF.

Concerning this clone itself: Gene and germline names: mouse. The CDR3 end is not reached by the read, which stops 4 residues before it; the germline J gene fills it in. The same CDR3 arises from other DNA sequences in this sample as well. The chain couples TRBV31 to TRBJ2-3, with 7 bases fitting TRBD2. The V gene end was trimmed by 0 bases and the J gene end by 3 bases; junction bases not matched to a gene: 3. Germline V gene data show CDR1 as GKSSPN and CDR2 as SITVG. The CDR3 length is 14 residues. The CDR3 sequence is CAWSLPGGAETLYF. CDR3 DNA (partial): TGTGCCTGGAGTCTCCCGGGGGGGGCAGAA.